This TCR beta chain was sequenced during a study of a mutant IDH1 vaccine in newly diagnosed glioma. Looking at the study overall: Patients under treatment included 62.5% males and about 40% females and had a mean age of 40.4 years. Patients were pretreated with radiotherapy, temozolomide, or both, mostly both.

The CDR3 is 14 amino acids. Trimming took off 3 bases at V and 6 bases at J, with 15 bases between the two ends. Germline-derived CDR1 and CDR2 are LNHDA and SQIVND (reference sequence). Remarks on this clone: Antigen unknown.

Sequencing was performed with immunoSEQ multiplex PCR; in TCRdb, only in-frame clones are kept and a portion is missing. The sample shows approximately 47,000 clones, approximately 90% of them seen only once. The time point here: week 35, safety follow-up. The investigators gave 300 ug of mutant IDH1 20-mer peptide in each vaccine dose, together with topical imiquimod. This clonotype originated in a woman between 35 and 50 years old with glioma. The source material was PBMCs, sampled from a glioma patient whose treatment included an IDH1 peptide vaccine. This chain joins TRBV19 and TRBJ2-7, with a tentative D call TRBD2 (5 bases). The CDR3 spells CASSMGIDAGEQYF. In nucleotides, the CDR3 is TGTGCCAGTAGTATGGGCATCGACGCGGGCGAGCAGTACTTC.